These T cell receptor beta chains were read from a single sample in a study of T cells in Graves' hyperthyroidism and ophthalmopathy. One entry per CDR3 protein results from TCRdb running MiXCR on the multiplex PCR reads. Among around 190,000 distinct CDR3 sequences listed, about a sixth were seen once. The specimen sequenced was blood. Source of these receptors: a woman between 50 and 59 years old with Graves' hyperthyroidism. The CDR3 runs from the conserved cysteine through the conserved F or W. D genes are given only for firm matches. Size is stated for part of the rows, as once, few or many counts, or as a class when the clone is expanded.

j_call clone_size d_call v_call cdr3_aa cdr3_nt
TRBJ1-2 many NA TRBV27 CASSKAVGYGYTF TGTGCCAGCAGTAAGGCAGTGGGCTATGGCTACACCTTC
TRBJ1-1 NA NA TRBV2 CASSAQVNTEAFF TGTGCCAGCAGTGCTCAGGTGAACACTGAAGCTTTCTTT
TRBJ1-2 NA NA TRBV3-1 CASSQDPPLAAWNYGYTF TGTGCCAGCAGCCAAGATCCCCCGTTGGCGGCGTGGAACTATGGCTACACCTTC
TRBJ2-4 NA NA TRBV5-1 CASSLGHDLAKNIQYF TGCGCCAGCAGCTTGGGCCACGATTTAGCCAAAAACATTCAGTACTTC
TRBJ1-2 many TRBD1 TRBV7-2 CASRTGTGGLYGYTF TGTGCCAGCAGGACCGGGACAGGGGGCCTCTATGGCTACACCTTC
TRBJ2-3 many TRBD2 TRBV18 CASSPSRLAGTDTQYF TGTGCCAGCTCACCATCGAGACTAGCGGGAACAGATACGCAGTATTTT
TRBJ1-1 many NA TRBV12-3/TRBV12-4 CASSRGRWNTEAFF TGTGCCAGCAGTCGGGGACGATGGAACACTGAAGCTTTCTTT
TRBJ1-1 many NA TRBV30 CAWRRAFYTEAFF TGTGCCTGGAGGAGGGCTTTTTACACTGAAGCTTTCTTT
TRBJ2-7 many TRBD2 TRBV29-1 CSVNDLSSGKGEQYF TGCAGCGTCAACGACTTGTCCAGCGGGAAGGGTGAGCAGTACTTC
TRBJ2-7 many NA TRBV28 CASAVQINEQYF TGTGCCAGCGCGGTGCAGATCAACGAGCAGTACTTC
TRBJ2-7 many TRBD2 TRBV7-8 CASSLASSGSASYEQYF TGTGCCAGCAGCTTAGCGTCTAGCGGGAGTGCATCCTACGAGCAGTACTTC
TRBJ1-3 NA NA TRBV30 CALDSAGDTIYF TGTGCCTTGGACAGCGCTGGGGACACCATATATTTT
TRBJ2-2 many TRBD2 TRBV6-1 CATVGTSRTGELFF TGTGCCACCGTAGGGACTAGCAGGACCGGGGAGCTGTTTTTT
TRBJ1-3 many NA TRBV2 CASSEEGNTIYF TGTGCCAGCAGTGAGGAAGGAAACACCATATATTTT
TRBJ2-1 many NA TRBV30 CAGAGSSYNEQFF TGTGCCGGGGCCGGGAGCTCCTACAATGAGCAGTTCTTC